One and the same sample provided the 6 T cell receptor beta chains below, sequenced in a study of breast tumors, draining lymph nodes, adjacent tissues. The lymph nodes were axillary draining lymph nodes from breast cancer patients. TCRdb re-analysed the multiplex PCR reads in MiXCR, keeping a single row per CDR3 protein. The sample has about 110,000 distinct CDR3 sequences, 30% seen once. The specimen was axillary lymph node tissue. These receptors all come from a female donor with breast cancer. Some clones in this sample may be carry-over from other donors' samples.

This clonotype was seen a few times. A much more abundant neighbour one base away suggests this may be a read error. CDR3 sequence (DNA): TGCAGTGCTAGAGATAGGACCGAGAGGACCTATGGCTACACCTTC. It translates to CSARDRTERTYGYTF. This chain links TRBV20-1 with TRBJ1-2; D remains unclear. Trimming removed 0 bases from V and 4 bases from J, with 15 bases in between. The CDR3 consists of 15 residues. The V gene's germline CDR1 is DFQATT and CDR2 SNEGSKA (reference sequence).

The chain joins TRBV5-1 to TRBJ2-1, with 8 bases matching TRBD2. The CDR3 length is 15 residues. Trimming took 2 bases from V and 4 from J; bases not matched to a gene: 5. The germline V gene encodes CDR1 SGHRS and CDR2 YFSETQ. CDR3 nucleotide sequence: TGCGCCAGCAGCTTCAGCGGGAGTGGGTACAATGAGCAGTTCTTC. This codes for CASSFSGSGYNEQFF.

This clonotype was observed a handful of times. The chain links TRBV6-5 to TRBJ1-1, with 8 nucleotides matching TRBD1. Trimming took 7 bases from V and 13 from J; bases not matched to a gene: 14. This CDR3 has 13 amino acids. In germline, CDR1 is MNHEY, CDR2 SVGAGI. The CDR3 sequence: CASTRGLRFLVFF. The CDR3 DNA follows: TGTGCCAGCACCAGGGGGCTGAGGTTTTTAGTTTTCTTT.

This clonotype was detected ten times or more. The chain is built from TRBV6-4 and TRBJ1-2; 9 positions agree with TRBD1. Trimming removed 6 bases from V and 9 bases from J; junction bases left unmatched: 11. The CDR3 has 14 residues. Germline V CDR1 and CDR2: MRHNA, SNTAGT. Here the CDR3 DNA reads TGTGCCAGCAGGCCGGGACAGGGCCTCGGTAGCTACACCTTC. This codes for CASRPGQGLGSYTF.

Regarding this clonotype: The conserved final phenylalanine or tryptophan is absent from the CDR3, which likely points to a read error. Because the CDR3's place on the DNA is in doubt, the DNA is left out and the CDR3 is given as listed by TCRdb. The gene calls are TRBV2 and TRBJ2-4; the D call in the table, TRBD2, was not verified against the DNA. Looked up from germline, CDR1 is SNHLY and CDR2 is FYNNEI. The CDR3 adds up to 9 amino acids, both ends counted. CDR3 protein: CASSLTTSL.

Regarding this clonotype: A much larger clonotype is one base distant, so this may be a read error. This sequence joins TRBV28 and TRBJ1-5; D is undetermined. V lost 7 bases and J lost 12, with 7 bases in between. This CDR3 comprises 9 residues. Germline CDR1 reads MDHEN; CDR2 reads SYDVKM. The CDR3 sequence is CASILRQHF. CDR3 coding DNA: TGTGCCAGCATATTACGCCAGCATTTT.